Each of the 24 T cell receptor beta chains below was sequenced from the same sample in a study of CD8+CD57+ T cells in acquired aplastic anemia. Flow cytometry had shown expanded CD8+CD57+ cells in the patients chosen for sequencing. Profiling that covered TCR beta VDJ and CDR3 relied on genomic DNA as its template. TCRdb redid the calling of the reads with MiXCR, one entry per CDR3 protein. The data show around 150,000 distinct CDR3 sequences, with less than 50% seen just once and under 35% held by the top ten. The sequenced sample consisted of sorted CD4+, CD8+, or CD8+CD57+ T cells (not recorded which) from PBMCs. These receptors all come from a human donor with aplastic anemia.

This clonotype was recorded many times. The rearrangement uses TRBV6-1 and TRBJ2-7; D is undetermined. Trimming stripped 2 bases from V and 0 bases from J, with 8 bases between. Germline assignment: CDR1 MNHNS and CDR2 SASEGT. The CDR3 is 14 residues long. The CDR3 coding sequence is TGTGCCAGCAGTGAACTGGGAAGCTCCTACGAGCAGTACTTC. This encodes CASSELGSSYEQYF.

A word on this clonotype: This may come from a read error, since a much larger clone is one base off. The genes are TRBV29-1 and TRBJ1-1; D might be TRBD1 (6 bases). The V end lost 3 bases, the J end lost 4 bases, and 12 bases lay between the germline ends. Germline V gene lookup returns CDR1 SQVTM and CDR2 ANQGSEA. The CDR3 length is 13 residues. The CDR3 DNA sequence: TGCAGCGTTGACAGGGGTTTGAGCACTGAAGCTTTCTTT. Protein product: CSVDRGLSTEAFF.

V and J are TRBV6-2 or TRBV6-3 and TRBJ2-7; 7 bases match TRBD2. CDR1 and CDR2 (germline): MNHEY, SVGEGT. Trimming at V came to 0 bases and at J to 0 bases, leaving 8 bases not matched to a gene. This CDR3 has 17 residues. The CDR3 protein is CASSYSRAGETSYEQYF. DNA for the CDR3: TGTGCCAGCAGTTACTCGAGGGCGGGGGAAACCTCCTACGAGCAGTACTTC.

This clonotype showed up many times. The V call is TRBV4-1, the J call TRBJ2-7, with D unresolved. CDR1 and CDR2 (germline): MGHRA, YSYEKL. V was clipped by 1 base and J by 0 bases, with 16 bases between them. The CDR3 has 17 residues. Here the CDR3 DNA reads TGCGCCAGCAGCCAAGCTCAAGAGGTTATAAGCTCCTACGAGCAGTACTTC. It yields the protein CASSQAQEVISSYEQYF.

This chain links TRBV5-6 with TRBJ2-3; either TRBD1 or TRBD2 may supply D (6 bases each). There are 18 residues in the CDR3. Trimming removed 0 bases from V and 5 bases from J, with 22 bases in between. Germline CDR1 and CDR2: SGHDT and YYEEEE. Here the CDR3 reads CASSLVNSRGEEGDTQYF. The DNA of the CDR3 is TGTGCCAGCAGCTTGGTTAACTCGAGGGGGGAGGAGGGAGATACGCAGTATTTT.

This sequence joins TRBV25-1 and TRBJ2-7; the D gene is possibly TRBD2 (6 bases). Trimming took off 1 base at V and 6 bases at J, with 7 bases between the two ends. CDR3 length: 12 residues. Germline values: CDR1 MGHDK, CDR2 SYGVNS. The DNA of the CDR3 is TGTGCCAGCAGTGAATCCGGGGGCGAGCAGTACTTC. Its translation is CASSESGGEQYF.

The gene calls are TRBV7-2 and TRBJ2-7, with TRBD2 as a possible D gene (5 bases). Germline V lookup: CDR1 SGHTA, CDR2 FQGNSA. The CDR3 has 14 residues. The V gene lost 0 bases and the J gene lost 3 bases, with 9 bases spanning the gap. CDR3 sequence: CASSLAGSFYEQYF. The CDR3 DNA sequence: TGTGCCAGCAGCTTAGCGGGGAGCTTCTACGAGCAGTACTTC.

This chain joins TRBV20-1 and TRBJ2-7, with 12 bases lining up with TRBD2. J lost 2 bases, V lost 3 bases, and 5 bases had no gene match. Germline CDR1 and CDR2: DFQATT and SNEGSKA (reference sequence). The CDR3 is 15 residues long. CDR3 sequence reads: CSAREASGGAYEQYF. CDR3 DNA: TGCAGTGCTAGGGAGGCTAGCGGGGGGGCCTACGAGCAGTACTTC.

V and J are TRBV25-1 and TRBJ2-2, with TRBD2 as a possible D gene (5 bases). Between the trimmed V and J ends, which lost 5 bases and 8 bases, there was a span of 15 bases. CDR1 MGHDK and CDR2 SYGVNS come from the germline V gene. This CDR3 region has 14 residues. CDR3 sequence (DNA): TGTGCCAGCAGTACCCCTTCGGAGGTTGGGGAGCTGTTTTTT. Its translation: CASSTPSEVGELFF.

With regard to this clonotype: A much larger clonotype is one base distant, so this may be a read error. The rearrangement uses TRBV6-1 and TRBJ1-3; D not certain. Germline V gene lookup returns CDR1 MNHNS and CDR2 SASEGT. This CDR3 contains 12 residues. The CDR3 region has the DNA TGTGCCAGCAGTATAGCTGGAAACACCGTATATTTT. As protein: CASSIAGNTVYF.

The CDR3 here is CASSVGLGEETQYF. In nucleotides, the CDR3 is TGTGCCAGCAGCGTAGGACTAGGGGAAGAGACCCAGTACTTC. J is TRBJ2-5 and V is TRBV9; possibly TRBD2 for D (6 bases). The CDR3 covers 14 residues. Germline V gene data show CDR1 as SGDLS and CDR2 as YYNGEE. V lost 0 bases and J lost 3, with 9 bases in between. The full variable domain, its missing parts supplied by reference TRBV9 and TRBJ2-5, is DSGVTQTPKHLITATGQRVTLRCSPRSGDLSVYWYQQSLDQGLQFLIQYYNGEERAKGNILERFSAQQFPDLHSELNLSSLELGDSALYFCASSVGLGEETQYFGPGTRLLVL.

Many counts were recorded for this clonotype. CDR3: CASSPEQRNTIYF. DNA for the CDR3: TGTGCCAGCAGCCCTGAGCAGCGAAACACCATATATTTT. The chain carries TRBV13 and TRBJ1-3; no clear D gene. The ends were cut back, 5 bases at V and 5 bases at J, with 10 bases in the middle. CDR3 length: 13 residues. Per germline, CDR1 PRHDT and CDR2 FYEKMQ (reference sequence).

This clonotype was seen only once. Possible read error: a much larger clone is one base away. The chain links TRBV4-2 to TRBJ2-7, with D possibly TRBD2 on 6 matching bases. There are 17 residues in the CDR3. CDR1 is LGHNA and CDR2 is YNFKEQ in the germline V gene. V lost 0 bases, J lost 5 bases, and 20 bases lay in between. The DNA for the CDR3 is TGTGCCAGCAGCCAAGAGGGGCTAGCGACGGGGACCCACGAGCAGTACTTC. Residues: CASSQEGLATGTHEQYF.

The chain uses TRBV6-1 and TRBJ2-1, with D possibly TRBD2 on 6 matching bases. The CDR3 has 17 amino acids. From germline, CDR1 is MNHNS and CDR2 SASEGT. The V end was cut by 7 bases, the J end by 8 bases, with 27 bases between. The CDR3 region is CASNNEEGRTLFDEQFF. The CDR3, as DNA: TGTGCCAGCAACAACGAGGAGGGAAGGACGCTATTCGATGAGCAGTTCTTC.

J is TRBJ1-5 and V is TRBV11-2; 7 nucleotides match TRBD1. Trimming removed 4 bases from V and 2 bases from J; junction bases left unmatched: 14. This CDR3 spans 18 amino acids. Germline V lookup: CDR1 SGHAT, CDR2 FQNNGV. The CDR3 nucleotides read TGTGCCAGCAGCTACAGGACCAATAGACAGGGTGGCAATCAGCCCCAGCATTTT. Protein sequence: CASSYRTNRQGGNQPQHF.

This clonotype has a single count. Its ends do not fully match the called genes, so a read error is possible. V is TRBV2 and J is TRBJ1-2; 10 positions agree with TRBD1. Germline-derived CDR1 and CDR2 are SNHLY and FYNNEI. The CDR3 sequence is 15 residues long. The CDR3 bases are TGTGGCAGCAGCGCCGGACAGGGGGGGTCCTATGGCTACACCTTC. This codes for CGSSAGQGGSYGYTF.

The chain employs TRBV29-1 and TRBJ2-3; D not resolved. CDR3 length equals 11 residues. Germline CDR1 and CDR2: SQVTM and ANQGSEA. V gave up 7 bases and J gave up 0 bases, with 5 bases separating them. This CDR3 is CSARSTDTQYF. The CDR3 nucleotides are TGCAGCGCTCGAAGCACAGATACGCAGTATTTT.

This chain uses TRBV30 with TRBJ2-5; TRBD2 might be the D (6 bases). Germline lookup yields CDR1 GTSNPN and CDR2 SVGIG (reference sequence). CDR3 size: 16 residues. Trimming pared 0 bases from V and 5 bases from J, leaving 19 bases between. The CDR3 coding sequence is TGTGCCTGGAGTGTACTGGGACTCCCTCCGGGGGAGACCCAGTACTTC. This codes for CAWSVLGLPPGETQYF.

The V call is TRBV11-2, the J call TRBJ2-1; 9 bases map to TRBD2. The V gene end was trimmed by 1 base and the J gene end by 6 bases; junction bases not matched to a gene: 4. Germline-derived CDR1 and CDR2 are SGHAT and FQNNGV. This CDR3 has 15 amino acids. CDR3 in DNA: TGTGCCAGCAGCTTAGGTACTAGCGGGTCCAATGAGCAGTTCTTC. Its protein product is CASSLGTSGSNEQFF.

The genes are TRBV20-1 and TRBJ2-3, with 10 bases that match TRBD1. Losses at the gene ends were 3 bases for V and 11 bases for J; bases not matched to a gene: 11. The CDR3 runs to 14 residues. Germline CDR1 is DFQATT and CDR2 is SNEGSKA (reference sequence). The chain's CDR3 is CSASGTGDYNEQYF. For the CDR3, the DNA is TGCAGTGCTAGCGGGACAGGGGATTACAATGAGCAGTATTTT.

The chain combines TRBV2 with TRBJ2-7; D not certain. Germline CDR1 is SNHLY and CDR2 is FYNNEI. V lost 5 bases and J 4 bases, leaving 6 bases between the germline ends. This CDR3 is 11 amino acids long. CDR3 sequence: CASSPKYEQYF. CDR3 coding DNA: TGTGCCAGCAGTCCAAAGTACGAGCAGTACTTC.

This clonotype showed up just a few times. This CDR3 reads CATDPGQGYNEQFF. The CDR3 coding sequence is TGTGCCACCGATCCGGGACAGGGGTACAATGAGCAGTTCTTC. This chain connects TRBV24-1 to TRBJ2-1; 10 bases match TRBD1. CDR1 KGHDR and CDR2 SFDVKD come from the germline V gene. This CDR3 is 14 amino acids long. The J segment lost 4 bases and the V segment lost 9 bases, leaving 5 bases of the junction unmatched.

The gene calls are TRBV12-3 or TRBV12-4 and TRBJ2-3; the match to TRBD2 covers 12 bases. Trimming at V came to 6 bases and at J to 3 bases, leaving 19 bases not matched to a gene. The CDR3 sequence is 20 residues long. The CDR3 nucleotides read TGTGCCAGCAGACTAGCGCTAGCGGGAGGGCCTAAAATTGAGACAGATACGCAGTATTTT. Translation gives CASRLALAGGPKIETDTQYF.

The chain couples TRBV19 to TRBJ2-7; TRBD1 matches 8 bases. The CDR3 runs to 13 residues. V trimming: 3 bases; J trimming: 6 bases; junction bases outside the gene matches: 4. Germline assignment: CDR1 LNHDA and CDR2 SQIVND (reference sequence). The CDR3 coding sequence is TGTGCCAGTAGTATCGGACAGGGCCCCGAGCAGTACTTC. Translating gives CASSIGQGPEQYF.